The clone carrying this T cell receptor beta chain was picked up a small number of times. Its antigen is unidentified. The data originate from a study of response to subunit inactivated influenza vaccine. Study-level results: Researchers suggested that each seasonal influenza vaccination recruits few new T cells.

TCRdb redid the calling of the RT-PCR reads with MiXCR, one entry per CDR3 protein. The table has some 640,000 distinct CDR3 sequences, approximately 15% seen once. V lost 6 bases and J 4 bases, leaving 12 bases between the germline ends. Germline V gene sequence: CDR1 SEHNR, CDR2 FQNEAQ (reference sequence). The CDR3 runs 14 residues. Sequenced here: PBMCs from blood, sampled 14 to 15 days before vaccination. The gene calls are TRBV7-9 and TRBJ1-4; tentatively, D is TRBD1 (6 bases). This receptor was taken from a man aged 50 to 59 who received an inactivated influenza vaccine. The CDR3 DNA follows: TGTGCCAGCAGTTCGGGGGGCGTTAATGAAAAACTGTTTTTT. It yields the protein CASSSGGVNEKLFF.